The 23 T cell receptor beta chains in this list originate from one sample, sequenced in a study of cytomegalovirus exposure and HLA in healthy donors. TCRdb's copy holds only in-frame clones and misses some; the assay was immunoSEQ multiplex PCR. The sample shows about 170,000 clones, about 90% of them seen only once. The sample consisted of PBMCs. All receptors derive from a man in his late teens or twenties in good health and CMV-seropositive.

This clone was seen just once. This CDR3 is also generated by other DNA sequences in the sample. The J gene is TRBJ1-2, the V gene TRBV7-3; 11 bases are shared with TRBD1. The germline V gene encodes CDR1 SGHTA and CDR2 FQGTGA. The J segment lost 4 bases and the V segment lost 5 bases, leaving 3 bases of the junction unmatched. The CDR3 sequence is 14 residues long. CDR3 DNA sequence: TGTGCCAGCAGCCCGGGACAGGGGGGCTATGGCTACACCTTC. Encoded protein: CASSPGQGGYGYTF.

The chain joins TRBV4-1 to TRBJ2-7; D is perhaps TRBD2 (6 bases). Germline V gene sequence: CDR1 MGHRA, CDR2 YSYEKL. This CDR3 comprises 14 residues. Trimming left V 3 bases short and J 2 bases short, with 11 bases between. CDR3 in amino acids: CASSQFSGTYEQYF. CDR3 sequence (DNA): TGCGCCAGCAGCCAGTTTAGCGGAACCTACGAGCAGTACTTC.

V usage is TRBV6-5 and J usage is TRBJ2-1; 7 bases agree with TRBD2. The germline CDR1 and CDR2 sequences are MNHEY and SVGAGI. The CDR3 consists of 15 residues. V shed 6 bases, J shed 3 bases, and the junction held 8 bases outside the gene matches. The CDR3 nucleotides read TGTGCCAGCAGCGCCGGACTAGATAACTACAATGAGCAGTTCTTC. This gives the protein CASSAGLDNYNEQFF.

This clone was seen once. This chain uses TRBV10-3 with TRBJ2-5; no reliable D call. V lost 2 bases to trimming and J lost 1 base, with 11 bases between them. The CDR3 loop spans 15 amino acids. Per germline, CDR1 ENHRY and CDR2 SYGVKD. CDR3 DNA: TGTGCCATCAGTGAGGTTCGAGGAACCCAAGAGACCCAGTACTTC. Its translation: CAISEVRGTQETQYF.

J is TRBJ2-5 and V is TRBV9, with 15 nucleotides matching TRBD2. The V gene end was trimmed by 3 bases and the J gene end by 4 bases; junction bases not matched to a gene: 13. Germline lookup yields CDR1 SGDLS and CDR2 YYNGEE. The CDR3 consists of 19 residues. CDR3 region: CASSALPGTSGRRIETQYF. DNA for the CDR3: TGTGCCAGCAGCGCGCTCCCCGGGACTAGCGGGAGGAGGATAGAGACCCAGTACTTC.

The table lists this clone with a count of one. The chain recombines TRBV27 with TRBJ2-5, with 8 bases aligning to TRBD1. The trim removed 8 bases at V and 0 bases at J, leaving 2 bases unmatched. The CDR3 consists of 13 residues. The germline gives CDR1 MNHEY, CDR2 SMNVEV (reference sequence). CDR3 sequence: CASGQGYQETQYF. CDR3 bases: TGTGCCAGCGGACAGGGCTACCAAGAGACCCAGTACTTC.

In its sample, this clone was seen once. The chain has TRBV5-8 and TRBJ2-7; 10 nucleotides match TRBD2. Germline V gene data show CDR1 as SGHTS and CDR2 as YDEGEE. There are 16 residues in the CDR3. The V segment lost 0 bases and the J segment 3 bases; nucleotides outside the gene matches: 6. For the CDR3, the DNA is TGTGCCAGCAGCTTGGGCTTCTGGACTAGCGGCTACGAGCAGTACTTC. Translation gives CASSLGFWTSGYEQYF.

The chain joins TRBV2 to TRBJ1-1; D might be TRBD1 (6 bases). Germline-derived CDR1 and CDR2 are SNHLY and FYNNEI. Trimming left V 7 bases short and J 1 base short, with 13 bases between. CDR3 size: 14 residues. The CDR3 region is CASNRQARNTEAFF. CDR3 DNA: TGTGCCAGCAACAGACAGGCGAGGAACACTGAAGCTTTCTTT.

The chain couples TRBV4-2 to TRBJ2-7; 9 bases agree with TRBD2. V gave up 1 base and J gave up 2 bases; unmatched junction bases: 12. CDR3 size: 18 residues. Germline loops: CDR1 LGHNA, CDR2 YNFKEQ. The CDR3 coding sequence is TGTGCCAGCAGCCAAGCATTCGCTAGCGGGAAATCAGCCTACGAGCAGTACTTC. Amino acid sequence: CASSQAFASGKSAYEQYF.

This clone has only one observation. The chain is built from TRBV13 and TRBJ2-3; 11 bases are shared with TRBD2. Per the germline V gene, CDR1 is PRHDT and CDR2 is FYEKMQ (reference sequence). V lost 6 bases to trimming and J lost 5 bases; unmatched junction nucleotides: 10. The CDR3 has 16 residues. CDR3 amino acids: CASSYRLAGRQDTQYF. The DNA for the CDR3 is TGTGCCAGCAGTTATAGACTAGCGGGAAGGCAAGATACGCAGTATTTT.

Only a few counts were recorded for this clone. The chain uses TRBV19 and TRBJ1-3; D unresolved. With 6 bases removed from V and 4 bases from J, the gap between germline ends came to 10 bases. The CDR3 length is 13 residues. CDR1 is LNHDA and CDR2 is SQIVND in the germline V gene (reference sequence). CDR3: CASRRTSGNTIYF. The CDR3, as DNA: TGTGCCAGTAGACGGACTTCGGGAAACACCATATATTTT. Combining the CDR3 with reference TRBV19 and TRBJ1-3 gives the whole variable domain DGGITQSPKYLFRKEGQNVTLSCEQNLNHDAMYWYRQDPGQGLRLIYYSQIVNDFQKGDIAEGYSVSREKKESFPLTVTSAQKNPTAFYLCASRRTSGNTIYFGEGSWLTVV.

CDR3 DNA: TGTGCCAGTACGACAGGATTTTCGAACACTGAAGCTTTCTTT. Encoded protein: CASTTGFSNTEAFF. The chain couples TRBV19 to TRBJ1-1; D might be TRBD1 (6 bases). Trimming took off 7 bases at V and 1 base at J, with 13 bases between the two ends. The CDR3 runs 14 residues. Germline V gives CDR1 LNHDA, CDR2 SQIVND (reference sequence). Full variable domain (missing parts from reference TRBV19 and TRBJ1-1): DGGITQSPKYLFRKEGQNVTLSCEQNLNHDAMYWYRQDPGQGLRLIYYSQIVNDFQKGDIAEGYSVSREKKESFPLTVTSAQKNPTAFYLCASTTGFSNTEAFFGQGTRLTVV.

The chain employs TRBV5-1 and TRBJ2-2, with TRBD2 identical over 12 bases. Germline values: CDR1 SGHRS, CDR2 YFSETQ. The CDR3 is made up of 16 amino acids. V trimming: 2 bases; J trimming: 4 bases; junction bases outside the gene matches: 3. CDR3 bases: TGCGCCAGCAGCTTTTCTAGCGGGAGGGCCACCGGGGAGCTGTTTTTT. This translates into CASSFSSGRATGELFF.

The rearrangement joins TRBV6-1 to TRBJ2-7; TRBD1 matches 7 bases. The CDR3 runs to 14 residues. Germline V gives CDR1 MNHNS, CDR2 SASEGT. The V gene end was trimmed by 5 bases and the J gene end by 4 bases; junction bases not matched to a gene: 8. The CDR3 protein is CASSPGGTGYEQYF. The CDR3 DNA sequence: TGTGCCAGCAGTCCAGGGGGAACAGGATACGAGCAGTACTTC.

This clone was counted a few times. This chain joins TRBV27 and TRBJ2-7, with TRBD1 identical over 12 bases. V lost 4 bases to trimming and J lost 10 bases; unmatched junction nucleotides: 5. Germline V lookup: CDR1 MNHEY, CDR2 SMNVEV (reference sequence). This CDR3 is 13 amino acids long. The CDR3 DNA sequence: TGTGCCAGCAGTTCTGGGACAGGGGGCGACCAGTACTTC. Its translation: CASSSGTGGDQYF.

The chain employs TRBV15 and TRBJ1-4, with a tentative D call TRBD1 (6 bases). The germline V and J ends were trimmed by 0 bases and 7 bases, with 9 bases remaining between them. This CDR3 region has 14 residues. Germline values: CDR1 LNHNV, CDR2 YYDKDF (reference sequence). Here the CDR3 DNA reads TGTGCCACCAGCAGAGACAGGGGCGGTGAAAAACTGTTTTTT. Protein product: CATSRDRGGEKLFF.

This sequence joins TRBV28 and TRBJ1-1; D possibly corresponds to TRBD1 (6 bases). Between the trimmed V and J ends, which lost 3 bases and 4 bases, there was a span of 12 bases. Germline V gene data show CDR1 as MDHEN and CDR2 as SYDVKM. The CDR3 consists of 14 residues. The CDR3 is CASSFRGMLTEAFF. CDR3 DNA sequence: TGTGCCAGCAGTTTTAGGGGGATGCTCACTGAAGCTTTCTTT.

This clone was detected only once. V gene TRBV2 combines with J gene TRBJ1-5; 8 positions agree with TRBD1. J lost 0 bases, V lost 7 bases, and 5 bases had no gene match. The CDR3 totals 15 residues. Germline CDR1 is SNHLY and CDR2 is FYNNEI. CDR3 coding DNA: TGTGCCAGCACGTTAGGACAGGGTAGCAATCAGCCCCAGCATTTT. Protein sequence: CASTLGQGSNQPQHF.

Here the CDR3 DNA reads TGTGCCAGCAGTTTCCTGGGGACTAGCGGCTACTACGAGCAGTACTTC. Amino acids: CASSFLGTSGYYEQYF. The chain carries TRBV28 and TRBJ2-7; TRBD2 matches 11 bases. Trimming took 3 bases from V and 3 from J; bases not matched to a gene: 7. The germline gives CDR1 MDHEN, CDR2 SYDVKM. The CDR3 is 16 amino acids.

This chain joins TRBV30 and TRBJ2-5; D may be TRBD1 (6 bases). Germline V gives CDR1 GTSNPN, CDR2 SVGIG (reference sequence). Trimming left V 0 bases short and J 0 bases short, with 14 bases between. There are 16 residues in the CDR3. CDR3 sequence: CAWSVQRTVNQETQYF. In DNA, the CDR3 is TGTGCCTGGAGTGTCCAGAGGACAGTCAACCAAGAGACCCAGTACTTC.

This clone appeared a few times. The chain has TRBV29-1 and TRBJ1-5, with unresolved D. This CDR3 spans 12 amino acids. In germline, CDR1 is SQVTM, CDR2 ANQGSEA. Deletions cut 4 bases from V and 4 bases from J, with 8 bases between. CDR3 residues: CSVGEPNQPQHF. Here the CDR3 DNA reads TGCAGCGTTGGCGAGCCGAATCAGCCCCAGCATTTT.

The V call is TRBV11-3, the J call TRBJ2-2, with 12 bases that match TRBD2. Germline CDR1 reads SGHNT; CDR2 reads YENEEA. The CDR3 sequence is 18 residues long. V dropped 2 bases and J dropped 3; count of bases not matched to a gene: 7. The CDR3, as DNA: TGTGCCAGCAGCTTATCCCTTAGACTAGCGGGAGACACCGGGGAGCTGTTTTTT. Protein: CASSLSLRLAGDTGELFF.

This clone was detected once. The V gene is TRBV7-3, the J gene TRBJ1-1, with 8 bases matching TRBD1. The CDR3 runs to 17 residues. J was trimmed by 6 bases and V by 2 bases; bases with no gene match: 14. Germline values: CDR1 SGHTA, CDR2 FQGTGA. This CDR3 is CASSLRGTGPSRPEAFF. The CDR3 DNA is TGTGCCAGCAGCTTACGTGGGACAGGCCCGTCGCGCCCTGAAGCTTTCTTT. Full variable domain (missing parts from reference TRBV7-3 and TRBJ1-1): GAGVSQTPSNKVTEKGKYVELRCDPISGHTALYWYRQSLGQGPEFLIYFQGTGAADDSGLPNDRFFAVRPEGSVSTLKIQRTERGDSAVYLCASSLRGTGPSRPEAFFGQGTRLTVV.